The 29 T cell receptor beta chains below all came from one sample that was sequenced in a study of T cells in Graves' hyperthyroidism and ophthalmopathy. Using RNA transcripts as the source, TCR beta CDR3 regions were amplified. First-round RT-PCR of the TCR CDR3 relied on the HTBI primer set. TCRdb re-derived calls from the multiplex PCR reads in MiXCR, one entry per CDR3 protein. The table has some 600,000 distinct CDR3 sequences, approximately 15% seen once. The sequenced material came from blood. The receptor source for this set is a woman in her thirties with Graves' hyperthyroidism that later progressed to Graves' ophthalmopathy.

This clonotype was counted many times. The chain links TRBV20-1 to TRBJ2-2; D tentatively fits TRBD1 or TRBD2 (5 bases each). The CDR3 sequence is 14 residues long. V was pared by 5 bases and J by 1 base, with 11 bases between. Germline V lookup: CDR1 DFQATT, CDR2 SNEGSKA (reference sequence). The chain's CDR3 is CSAGGRGNTGELFF. The CDR3 region has the DNA TGCAGTGCTGGAGGAAGGGGGAACACCGGGGAGCTGTTTTTT.

This clonotype was recorded many times. The rearrangement joins TRBV11-3 to TRBJ2-5, with 14 positions matching TRBD2. Losses at the gene ends were 4 bases for V and 3 bases for J; bases not matched to a gene: 7. The CDR3 contains 17 residues. Germline values: CDR1 SGHNT, CDR2 YENEEA. CDR3 DNA sequence: TGTGCCAGCAGCTCCGGACCGGGACTAGCGGGAGAAGAGACCCAGTACTTC. Residues: CASSSGPGLAGEETQYF.

The chain recombines TRBV25-1 with TRBJ2-5; tentative D call: TRBD1 (5 bases). Trimming removed 4 bases at V and 0 bases at J, with 6 bases between. Germline CDR1 is MGHDK and CDR2 is SYGVNS. The CDR3 sequence is 13 residues long. The CDR3 DNA reads TGTGCCAGCAGTGGGACACACCAAGAGACCCAGTACTTC. This gives the protein CASSGTHQETQYF.

This clonotype has at least ten counts. This chain connects TRBV11-2 to TRBJ2-1, with 13 positions matching TRBD2. The CDR3 consists of 17 residues. Germline lookup yields CDR1 SGHAT and CDR2 FQNNGV. V was pared by 5 bases and J by 4 bases, with 8 bases of the junction left unmatched. CDR3 loop: CASSVGTSGMAYNEQFF. The DNA for the CDR3 is TGTGCCAGCAGCGTCGGGACTAGCGGGATGGCGTACAATGAGCAGTTCTTC.

This clonotype was recorded a few times. Sequence at one end of the junction differs from germline and may be a read error. CDR3 region: CASSSRAQRRDF. For the CDR3, the DNA is TGTGCCAGCAGTTCGCGGGCCCAACGGAGAGACTTC. The gene calls are TRBV12-3 or TRBV12-4 and TRBJ2-7; perhaps TRBD2 as D (5 bases). The CDR3 has 12 amino acids.

This clonotype was seen a handful of times. V gene TRBV2 combines with J gene TRBJ2-3; D may match TRBD1 or TRBD2 (7 bases each). Trimming left V 9 bases short and J 6 bases short, with 13 bases between. Germline V gene data show CDR1 as SNHLY and CDR2 as FYNNEI. The CDR3 has 12 residues. In DNA form, the CDR3 reads TGTGCCAGTACAGGGGAGGGTGATACGCAGTATTTT. This sequence encodes CASTGEGDTQYF.

In this sample, this clonotype turned up many times. CDR3 sequence (DNA): TGTGCCAGCAGCGTAGACCCTGGGGGGCGAGAGACCCAGTACTTC. Protein product: CASSVDPGGRETQYF. The V call is TRBV9, the J call TRBJ2-5; either TRBD1 or TRBD2 may fit D (6 bases each). Trimming removed 0 bases at V and 4 bases at J, with 13 bases between. The CDR3 is made up of 15 amino acids. CDR1 and CDR2 (germline): SGDLS, YYNGEE.

This clonotype was seen many times. The V call is TRBV15, the J call TRBJ2-5, with unresolved D. Germline V gives CDR1 LNHNV, CDR2 YYDKDF (reference sequence). Trimming took 0 bases from V and 5 from J, leaving 4 bases between them. The CDR3 is made up of 12 amino acids. CDR3 region: CATSRDRETQYF. In DNA form, the CDR3 reads TGTGCCACCAGCAGAGATAGGGAGACCCAGTACTTC.

This clonotype occurred many times. The V and J genes are TRBV27 and TRBJ1-1; D is ambiguous. The germline V and J ends were trimmed by 0 bases and 3 bases, with 11 bases remaining between them. Germline CDR1 and CDR2: MNHEY and SMNVEV (reference sequence). The CDR3 is 15 residues long. This CDR3 is CASSLSSNRDTEAFF. The CDR3 nucleotides read TGTGCCAGCAGTTTATCGTCAAACCGGGACACTGAAGCTTTCTTT.

Many counts were recorded for this clonotype. The chain recombines TRBV11-3 with TRBJ2-3, with TRBD1 identical over 11 bases. The J segment lost 3 bases and the V segment lost 4 bases, leaving 15 bases of the junction unmatched. CDR1 is SGHNT and CDR2 is YENEEA in the germline V gene. The CDR3 extends over 19 amino acids. The CDR3 region is CASSSPRTGGTPYTDTQYF. The CDR3 nucleotides read TGTGCCAGCAGCTCCCCACGGACAGGGGGCACCCCCTATACAGATACGCAGTATTTT.

This clonotype appeared many times. This chain links TRBV2 with TRBJ1-4, with D unresolved. The CDR3 has 15 residues. The germline CDR1 and CDR2 sequences are SNHLY and FYNNEI. V lost 5 bases, J lost 6 bases, and 16 bases lay in between. CDR3 bases: TGTGCCAGCAGTCCCCTTGCGGCCGGAGATGAAAAACTGTTTTTT. Its translation: CASSPLAAGDEKLFF.

This clonotype appeared a few times. The rearrangement links TRBV7-9 to TRBJ1-2, with D unclear. Germline loops: CDR1 SEHNR, CDR2 FQNEAQ (reference sequence). The CDR3 contains 13 residues. The V gene lost 10 bases and the J gene lost 4 bases, with 16 bases spanning the gap. The CDR3 sequence: CATNRLDAYGYTF. For the CDR3, the DNA is TGTGCCACCAACCGGCTGGATGCCTATGGCTACACCTTC.

Many counts were recorded for this clonotype. The chain uses TRBV13 and TRBJ2-7; D is uncertain. The germline V and J ends were trimmed by 0 bases and 3 bases, with 6 bases remaining between them. Looked up from germline, CDR1 is PRHDT and CDR2 is FYEKMQ (reference sequence). This CDR3 has 13 amino acids. CDR3 sequence reads: CASSLGPGYEQYF. DNA for the CDR3: TGTGCCAGCAGCTTAGGGCCAGGCTACGAGCAGTACTTC.

This clonotype was detected ten times or more. The V and J genes are TRBV7-2 and TRBJ1-2, with D maybe TRBD1 (5 bases). Trimming removed 1 base at V and 4 bases at J, with 13 bases between. CDR3 size: 15 residues. CDR1 and CDR2 (germline): SGHTA, FQGNSA. The CDR3 spells CASSLERLRGYGYTF. The CDR3 nucleotides are TGTGCCAGCAGCTTAGAGCGCCTTAGGGGCTATGGCTACACCTTC.

This clonotype was found many times. This sequence joins TRBV6-1 and TRBJ2-1; unclear D gene. CDR1 MNHNS and CDR2 SASEGT come from the germline V gene. There are 16 residues in the CDR3. V was shortened by 2 bases and J by 7 bases, with 18 bases between the two germline ends. The CDR3 is CASSESPARRPNEQFF. The CDR3 coding sequence is TGTGCCAGCAGTGAAAGCCCGGCTAGGCGACCTAATGAGCAGTTCTTC.

The genes are TRBV30 and TRBJ2-7, with D uncertain. The CDR3 totals 14 residues. V lost 4 bases and J 4 bases, leaving 17 bases between the germline ends. Looked up from germline, CDR1 is GTSNPN and CDR2 is SVGIG (reference sequence). The DNA for the CDR3 is TGTGCCTGGACTTCCGGAACGGCCCCGTACGAGCAGTACTTC. It encodes CAWTSGTAPYEQYF.

Regarding this clonotype: A much more abundant neighbour one base away suggests this may be a read error. The chain recombines TRBV6-1 with TRBJ2-7, with TRBD2 matching over 13 bases. Germline lookup yields CDR1 MNHNS and CDR2 SASEGT. The CDR3 extends over 14 amino acids. Trimming took 4 bases from V and 7 from J; bases not matched to a gene: 4. CDR3: CASSGTSGSSEQYF. The CDR3 bases are TGTGCCAGCAGTGGGACTAGCGGGAGTAGTGAGCAGTACTTC.

This clonotype was picked up many times. The chain employs TRBV2 and TRBJ1-1, with D uncertain. Trimming removed 2 bases at V and 4 bases at J, with 5 bases between. The germline V gene has CDR1 SNHLY and CDR2 FYNNEI. This CDR3 spans 12 amino acids. The CDR3 coding sequence is TGTGCCAGCAGTGAACAAATCACTGAAGCTTTCTTT. It yields the protein CASSEQITEAFF.

This clonotype was recorded many times. J is TRBJ2-7 and V is TRBV10-3, with unresolved D. The CDR3 runs 14 residues. Germline loops: CDR1 ENHRY, CDR2 SYGVKD. V was shortened by 2 bases and J by 2 bases, with 10 bases between the two germline ends. The CDR3 bases are TGTGCCATCAGTGAGAGCTACGGAACCTACGAGCAGTACTTC. Its protein is CAISESYGTYEQYF.

This clonotype was detected ten times or more. The chain couples TRBV6-1 to TRBJ2-1; 7 bases align to TRBD1. The CDR3 contains 13 residues. Germline V gene data show CDR1 as MNHNS and CDR2 as SASEGT. J gave up 4 bases and V 8 bases, and 5 bases lay outside the gene matches. CDR3 loop: CASGGQPYNEQFF. In nucleotides, the CDR3 is TGTGCCAGCGGGGGACAGCCTTACAATGAGCAGTTCTTC.

This clonotype was counted many times. V and J are TRBV2 and TRBJ2-2; 8 nucleotides agree with TRBD1. This CDR3 is 15 amino acids long. Unmatched junction bases numbered 7, after V lost 6 bases and J lost 4 bases. Germline CDR1 reads SNHLY; CDR2 reads FYNNEI. The chain's CDR3 is CASRAGTGVTGELFF. CDR3 in DNA: TGTGCCAGCAGAGCCGGGACAGGCGTCACCGGGGAGCTGTTTTTT.

This clonotype was counted at least ten times. The chain couples TRBV4-1 to TRBJ1-2; no clear D gene. CDR1 is MGHRA and CDR2 is YSYEKL in the germline V gene. V lost 0 bases to trimming and J lost 3 bases, with 11 bases between them. This CDR3 region has 15 residues. As DNA, the CDR3 is TGCGCCAGCAGCCAAGAATTCGGATTGGACTATGGCTACACCTTC. Its protein product is CASSQEFGLDYGYTF.

The chain has TRBV6-1 and TRBJ2-1, with D perhaps TRBD1 or TRBD2 (5 bases each). This CDR3 is 18 amino acids long. V was shortened by 7 bases and J by 10 bases, with 32 bases between the two germline ends. Germline V gene data show CDR1 as MNHNS and CDR2 as SASEGT. The CDR3 loop reads CASTDEGLGWGSLGEQFF. The DNA for the CDR3 is TGTGCCAGCACCGATGAGGGCTTGGGGTGGGGGTCACTTGGGGAGCAGTTCTTC.

This clonotype has ten or more counts. This CDR3 is CASSLSYSYNEQFF. DNA for the CDR3: TGTGCCAGCAGTTTATCCTACTCCTACAATGAGCAGTTCTTC. The genes are TRBV27 and TRBJ2-1; D ambiguous. CDR3 length: 14 residues. The ends were cut back, 0 bases at V and 0 bases at J, with 3 bases in the middle. Germline V lookup: CDR1 MNHEY, CDR2 SMNVEV (reference sequence).

This clonotype appeared many times. The chain recombines TRBV7-9 with TRBJ2-1; D ambiguous. Germline V gene data show CDR1 as SEHNR and CDR2 as FQNEAQ (reference sequence). The CDR3 loop spans 13 amino acids. The V gene lost 5 bases and the J gene lost 8 bases, with 13 bases spanning the gap. The DNA for the CDR3 is TGTGCCAGCAGCCTCCCCCTTGCCGATGAGCAGTTCTTC. It is translated as CASSLPLADEQFF.

This rearrangement joins TRBV19 to TRBJ1-1; D is undetermined. The CDR3 extends over 14 amino acids. Germline assignment: CDR1 LNHDA and CDR2 SQIVND (reference sequence). Trimming took 4 bases from V and 4 from J, leaving 13 bases between them. The CDR3 DNA follows: TGTGCCAGTAGTACAAAGGCGGGTATCACTGAAGCTTTCTTT. Protein sequence: CASSTKAGITEAFF. Full variable domain (missing parts from reference TRBV19 and TRBJ1-1): DGGITQSPKYLFRKEGQNVTLSCEQNLNHDAMYWYRQDPGQGLRLIYYSQIVNDFQKGDIAEGYSVSREKKESFPLTVTSAQKNPTAFYLCASSTKAGITEAFFGQGTRLTVV.

The V gene is TRBV20-1, the J gene TRBJ2-1; 8 bases map to TRBD2. The germline gives CDR1 DFQATT, CDR2 SNEGSKA (reference sequence). The CDR3 runs 13 residues. CDR3 amino acids: CSTLTGGQNEQFF. The CDR3 DNA sequence: TGCAGCACCTTAACGGGAGGGCAGAATGAGCAGTTCTTC.

This clonotype was detected ten times or more. The chain has TRBV3-1 and TRBJ1-3; D gene uncertain. Trimming took off 5 bases at V and 1 base at J, with 6 bases between the two ends. CDR1 is LGHDT, CDR2 YNNKEL, per germline (reference sequence). This CDR3 has 13 residues. CDR3 protein: CASSKLSGNTIYF. The DNA for the CDR3 is TGTGCCAGCAGCAAGCTTTCTGGAAACACCATATATTTT.

This clonotype was recorded many times. V usage is TRBV9 and J usage is TRBJ1-2; weak D call: TRBD1 (5 bases). This CDR3 spans 15 amino acids. Germline V gene data show CDR1 as SGDLS and CDR2 as YYNGEE. Between the trimmed V and J ends, which lost 3 bases and 4 bases, there was a span of 16 bases. CDR3 bases: TGTGCCAGCAGCGCCGTGGGGGAGAGAAGCTATGGCTACACCTTC. Translated: CASSAVGERSYGYTF.